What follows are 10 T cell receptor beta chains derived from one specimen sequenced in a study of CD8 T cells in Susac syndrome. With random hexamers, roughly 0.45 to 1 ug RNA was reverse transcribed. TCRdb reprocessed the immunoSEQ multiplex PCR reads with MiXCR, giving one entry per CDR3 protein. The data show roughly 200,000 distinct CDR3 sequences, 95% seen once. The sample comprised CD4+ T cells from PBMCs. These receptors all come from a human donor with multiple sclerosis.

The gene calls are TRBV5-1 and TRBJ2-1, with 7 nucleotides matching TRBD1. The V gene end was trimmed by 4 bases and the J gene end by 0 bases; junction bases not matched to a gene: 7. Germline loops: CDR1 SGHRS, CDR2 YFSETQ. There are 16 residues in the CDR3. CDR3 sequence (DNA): TGCGCCAGCAGCCGGTCGACAGGGAGCTCCTACAATGAGCAGTTCTTC. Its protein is CASSRSTGSSYNEQFF.

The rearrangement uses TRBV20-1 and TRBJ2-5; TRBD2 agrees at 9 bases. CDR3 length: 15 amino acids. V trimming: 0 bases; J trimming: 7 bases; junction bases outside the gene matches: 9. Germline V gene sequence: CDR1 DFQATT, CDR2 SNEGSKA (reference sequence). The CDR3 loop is CSARDASGAWGTQYF. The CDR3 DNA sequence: TGCAGTGCTAGAGATGCTAGCGGGGCCTGGGGGACCCAGTACTTC.

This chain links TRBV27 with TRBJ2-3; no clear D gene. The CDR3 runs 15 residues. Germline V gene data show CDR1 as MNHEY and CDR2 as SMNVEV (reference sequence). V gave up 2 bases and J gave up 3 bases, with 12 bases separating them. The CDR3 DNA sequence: TGTGCCAGCAGTTTAGGAGCGAGAGGAACAGATACGCAGTATTTT. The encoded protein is CASSLGARGTDTQYF.

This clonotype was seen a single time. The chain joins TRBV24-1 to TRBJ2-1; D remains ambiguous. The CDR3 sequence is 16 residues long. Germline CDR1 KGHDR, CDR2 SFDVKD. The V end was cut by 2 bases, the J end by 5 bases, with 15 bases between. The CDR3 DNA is TGTGCCACCAGTGATTCCCTCCGGCAGGAACACAATGAGCAGTTCTTC. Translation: CATSDSLRQEHNEQFF.

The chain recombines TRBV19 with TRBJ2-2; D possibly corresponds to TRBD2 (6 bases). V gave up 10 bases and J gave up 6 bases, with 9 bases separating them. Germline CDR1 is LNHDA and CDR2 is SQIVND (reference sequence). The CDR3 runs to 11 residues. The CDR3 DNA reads TGTGCCACCGGCGGGGCCGGGGAGCTGTTTTTT. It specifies CATGGAGELFF.

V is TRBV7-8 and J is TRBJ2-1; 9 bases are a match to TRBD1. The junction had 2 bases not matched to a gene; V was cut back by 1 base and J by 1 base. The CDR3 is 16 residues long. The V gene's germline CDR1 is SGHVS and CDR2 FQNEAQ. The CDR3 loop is CASSLVDRGSYNEQFF. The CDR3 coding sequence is TGTGCCAGCAGCTTAGTGGACAGGGGTTCCTACAATGAGCAGTTCTTC.

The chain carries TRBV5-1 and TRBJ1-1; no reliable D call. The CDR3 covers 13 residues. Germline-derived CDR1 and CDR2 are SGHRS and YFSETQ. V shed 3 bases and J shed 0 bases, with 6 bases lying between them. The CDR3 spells CASSSALNTEAFF. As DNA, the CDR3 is TGCGCCAGCAGCTCCGCACTGAACACTGAAGCTTTCTTT.

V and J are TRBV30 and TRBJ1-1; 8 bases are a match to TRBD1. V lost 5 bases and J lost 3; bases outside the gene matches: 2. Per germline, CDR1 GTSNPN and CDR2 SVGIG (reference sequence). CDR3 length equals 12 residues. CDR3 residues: CAWGTGDTEAFF. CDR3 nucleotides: TGTGCCTGGGGGACAGGAGACACTGAAGCTTTCTTT.

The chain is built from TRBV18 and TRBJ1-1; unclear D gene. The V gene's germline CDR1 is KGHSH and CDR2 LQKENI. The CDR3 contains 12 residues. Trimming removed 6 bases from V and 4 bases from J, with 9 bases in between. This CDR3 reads CASSQISTEAFF. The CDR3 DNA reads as TGTGCCAGCTCCCAAATCTCCACTGAAGCTTTCTTT.

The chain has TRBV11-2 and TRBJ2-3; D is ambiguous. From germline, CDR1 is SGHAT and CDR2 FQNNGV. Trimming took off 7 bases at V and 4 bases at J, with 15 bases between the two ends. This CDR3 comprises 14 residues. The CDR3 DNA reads TGTGCCAGCACCCCAGCCCTCGCCTCAGATACGCAGTATTTT. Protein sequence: CASTPALASDTQYF.